The rows below give T cell receptor beta chains drawn from one sample of a study of blood T cell repertoires in COVID-19. TCRdb keeps only in-frame clones here, not all; method: immunoSEQ multiplex PCR. Of about 240,000 clones listed, about 85% are singletons. Sequenced sample: peripheral blood. The receptors here all came from a man aged 55 to 70 who had recovered from COVID-19. The CDR3 runs from the conserved cysteine through the conserved F or W.

cdr3_aa | v_call
CASSTTTITGELFF | TRBV27
CASSSQGMNQPQHF | TRBV5-5
CASSIGGGGSNQPQHF | TRBV19
CASSAQTGSYNEQFF | TRBV9
CASSALTTNEKLFF | TRBV25-1
CAWSVGTDNEQFF | TRBV30
CAISEDRGTEAFF | TRBV10-3
CAWSPPSAFNSPLHF | TRBV30
CASRTSGDGDTQYF | TRBV5-1
CASGLVRLPGSHTEAFF | TRBV12-5
CAWTTPTAEAFF | TRBV30
CATSRDNRESYGYTF | TRBV15
CASRASWRSTEAFF | TRBV5-1
CASSQVRLEKLFF | TRBV4-1
CASSSVGGYEQYF | TRBV7-9
CSVSRGMNTEAFF | TRBV29-1
CASSRTGGQPQHF | TRBV6-5
CACGKRQGRRNEKLFF | TRBV30
CASSLFTGTSVSNEQFF | TRBV27
CASSPSGGAEGYTF | TRBV18
CASRTGTGGFGEQFF | TRBV19
CASSWRPRGADTQYF | TRBV5-1
CAWSVPTGHLLFF | TRBV30
CASSVQNTEAFF | TRBV19
CASSLGLQGQGNQPQHF | TRBV5-6
CAWSNKGAVSNNEQFF | TRBV30
CASSLDVLSLGYTF | TRBV5-5
CASSLGAGAHEQYF | TRBV7-6
CATSDFQAANTGELFF | TRBV24-1
CASSSRGGSTDTQYF | TRBV11-2
CASSLLTGGFYEQYF | TRBV28
CAWSGKEGYGYTF | TRBV30
CASRSGQPRGYGYTF | TRBV5-1
CASSQDWQGDSPLHF | TRBV3-1/TRBV3-2
CASSYGDTQYF | TRBV6-2/TRBV6-3
CASSIDGDRAGNEQFF | TRBV19
CATSSLSYEQYF | TRBV15
CATKGSQGTEAFF | TRBV24-1
CATSSRAKNIQYF | TRBV6-5
CASSRGESGLGPQHF | TRBV3-1/TRBV3-2
CASSTLGGGLGAFF | TRBV5-1
CASTSRAGANVLTF | TRBV6-5
CASTGTGLWETQYF | TRBV19
CASSDKRGVETQYF | TRBV25-1
CASSERVNTEAFF | TRBV2
CASSLVTGGVTEAFF | TRBV7-8
CASSQGQYYGYTF | TRBV4-1
CSVQGYTEAFF | TRBV29-1
CASSNEGQPSGNTIYF | TRBV7-6
CSASDLAGLTQETQYF | TRBV20-1
CASSGYRQAIGTEAFF | TRBV2